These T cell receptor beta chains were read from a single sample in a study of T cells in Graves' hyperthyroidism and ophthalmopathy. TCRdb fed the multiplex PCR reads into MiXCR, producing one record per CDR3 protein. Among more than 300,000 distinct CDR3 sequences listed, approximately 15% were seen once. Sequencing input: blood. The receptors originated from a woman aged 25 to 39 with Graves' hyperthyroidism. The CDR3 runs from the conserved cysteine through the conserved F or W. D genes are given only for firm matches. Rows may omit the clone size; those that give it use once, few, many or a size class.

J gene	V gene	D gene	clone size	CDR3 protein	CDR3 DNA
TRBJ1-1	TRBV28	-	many	CASRGDTEAFF	TGTGCCAGCCGGGGGGACACTGAAGCTTTCTTT
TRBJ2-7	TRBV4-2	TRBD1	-	CASSQTQGDREQYF	TGTGCCAGCAGCCAAACACAGGGGGACCGCGAGCAGTACTTC
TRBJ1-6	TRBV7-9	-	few	CASSLGGRGNNSPLHF	TGTGCCAGCAGCTTAGGGGGCCGAGGGAATAATTCACCCCTCCACTTT
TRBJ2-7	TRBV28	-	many	CASSFFREQYF	TGTGCCAGCAGTTTTTTTCGGGAGCAGTACTTC
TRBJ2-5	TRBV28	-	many	CASSLGTQFFQYF	TGTGCCAGCAGTTTGGGGACTCAATTCTTCCAGTACTTC
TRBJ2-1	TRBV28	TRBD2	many	CASSLVSGAGGIHNEQFF	TGTGCCAGCAGTTTAGTGTCGGGAGCGGGAGGGATACACAATGAGCAGTTCTTC
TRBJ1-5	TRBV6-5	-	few	CASSYREGNQPQHF	TGTGCCAGCAGTTACAGGGAGGGCAATCAGCCCCAGCATTTT
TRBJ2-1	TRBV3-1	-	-	CASTQEGYEQFF	TGTGCCAGCACCCAGGAGGGGTATGAGCAGTTCTTC
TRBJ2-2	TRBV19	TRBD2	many	CATPVGGGLDGELFF	TGTGCCACCCCTGTCGGGGGAGGGCTAGACGGGGAGCTGTTTTTT
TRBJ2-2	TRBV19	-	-	CVSSPKGTIQTGELFF	TGTGTCAGTAGCCCGAAAGGGACGATTCAAACCGGGGAGCTGTTTTTT
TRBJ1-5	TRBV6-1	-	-	CASRELVQPQHF	TGTGCCAGCAGGGAGTTAGTTCAGCCCCAGCATTTT
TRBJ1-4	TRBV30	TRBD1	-	CAFGTGNEKLFF	TGTGCCTTCGGGACAGGGAATGAAAAACTGTTTTTT
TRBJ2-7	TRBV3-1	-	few	CASSFGVNEQYF	TGTGCCAGCAGCTTTGGCGTCAACGAGCAGTACTTC
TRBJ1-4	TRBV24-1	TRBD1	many	CATSDAGQGDREKLFF	TGTGCCACCAGTGATGCGGGACAGGGAGACCGAGAAAAACTGTTTTTT